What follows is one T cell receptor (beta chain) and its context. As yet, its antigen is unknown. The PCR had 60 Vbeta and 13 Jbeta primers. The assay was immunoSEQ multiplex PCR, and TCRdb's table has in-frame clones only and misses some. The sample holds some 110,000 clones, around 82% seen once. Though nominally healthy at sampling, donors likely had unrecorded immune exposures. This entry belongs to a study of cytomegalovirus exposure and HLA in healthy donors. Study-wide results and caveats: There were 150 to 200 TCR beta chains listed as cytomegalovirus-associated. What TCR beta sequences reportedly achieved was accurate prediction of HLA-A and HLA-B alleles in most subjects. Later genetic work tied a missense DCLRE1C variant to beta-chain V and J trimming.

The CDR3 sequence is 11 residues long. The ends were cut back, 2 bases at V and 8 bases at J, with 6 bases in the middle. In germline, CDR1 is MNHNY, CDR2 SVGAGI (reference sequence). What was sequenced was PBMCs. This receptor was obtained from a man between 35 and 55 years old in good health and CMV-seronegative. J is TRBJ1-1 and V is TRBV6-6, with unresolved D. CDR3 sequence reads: CASSYTREAFF. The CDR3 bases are TGTGCCAGCAGTTACACGAGGGAAGCTTTCTTT.